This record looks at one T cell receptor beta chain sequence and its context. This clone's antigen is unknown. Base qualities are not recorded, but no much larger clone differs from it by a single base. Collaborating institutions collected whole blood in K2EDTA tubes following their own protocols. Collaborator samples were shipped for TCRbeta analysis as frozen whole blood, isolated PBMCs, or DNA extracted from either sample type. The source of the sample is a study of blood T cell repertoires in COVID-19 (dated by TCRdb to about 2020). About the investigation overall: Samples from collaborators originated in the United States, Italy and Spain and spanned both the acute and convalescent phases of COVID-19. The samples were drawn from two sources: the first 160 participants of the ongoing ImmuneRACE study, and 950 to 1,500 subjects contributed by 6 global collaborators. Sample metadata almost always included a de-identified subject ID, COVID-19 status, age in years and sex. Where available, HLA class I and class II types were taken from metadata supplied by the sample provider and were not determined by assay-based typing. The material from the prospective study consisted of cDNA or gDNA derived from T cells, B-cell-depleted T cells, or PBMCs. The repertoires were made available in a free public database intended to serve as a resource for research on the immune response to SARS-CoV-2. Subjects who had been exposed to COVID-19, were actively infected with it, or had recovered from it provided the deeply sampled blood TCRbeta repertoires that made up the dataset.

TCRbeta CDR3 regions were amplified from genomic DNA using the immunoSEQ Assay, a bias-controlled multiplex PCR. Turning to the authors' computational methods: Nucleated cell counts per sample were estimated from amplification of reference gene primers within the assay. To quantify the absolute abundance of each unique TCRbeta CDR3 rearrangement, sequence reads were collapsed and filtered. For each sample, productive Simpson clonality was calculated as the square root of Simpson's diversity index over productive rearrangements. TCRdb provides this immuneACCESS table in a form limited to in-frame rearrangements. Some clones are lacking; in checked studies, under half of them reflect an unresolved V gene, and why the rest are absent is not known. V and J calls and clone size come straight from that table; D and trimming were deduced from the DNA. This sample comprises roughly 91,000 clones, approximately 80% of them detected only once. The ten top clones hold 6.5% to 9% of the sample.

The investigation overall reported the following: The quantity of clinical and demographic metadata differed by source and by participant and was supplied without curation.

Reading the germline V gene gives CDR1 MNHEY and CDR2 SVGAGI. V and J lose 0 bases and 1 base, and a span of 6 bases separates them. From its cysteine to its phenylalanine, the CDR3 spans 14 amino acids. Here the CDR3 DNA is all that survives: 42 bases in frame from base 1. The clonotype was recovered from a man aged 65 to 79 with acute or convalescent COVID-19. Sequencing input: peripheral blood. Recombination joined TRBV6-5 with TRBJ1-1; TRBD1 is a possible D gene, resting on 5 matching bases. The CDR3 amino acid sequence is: CASSYSDTNTEAFF. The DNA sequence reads TGTGCCAGCAGTTACTCGGACACGAACACTGAAGCTTTCTTT.